This TCR beta chain was observed in a study of cytotoxic CD8 clonotypes in ibrutinib-treated CLL. Overall study: Of a cohort that held ten to twelve relapsed/refractory and fewer than 16 treatment-naive patients, roughly 18 were IGHV unmutated. Median treatment time before response sampling was roughly twelve months, range 6 to 36.

The V end was cut by 4 bases, the J end by 6 bases, with 17 bases between. The CDR3 is 15 residues long. CDR1 and CDR2 from the germline V gene are SGDLS and YYNGEE. Assay used: immunoSEQ multiplex PCR; TCRdb lists only in-frame clones, some missing. The sample records approximately 70,000 clones, 80% being singletons. Study-level points and caveats: Clonality was higher at ibrutinib response and returned toward baseline at progression.

In regard to this clone: As yet, its antigen is unknown.

V gene TRBV9 combines with J gene TRBJ2-4, with D perhaps TRBD1 or TRBD2 (5 bases each). The TCR originated in a human donor with chronic lymphocytic leukemia. Source: PBMCs, taken at disease progression, from a patient treated with ibrutinib. This chain's CDR3 is CASSPSVGAGNIQYF. CDR3 coding DNA: TGTGCCAGCAGCCCCTCAGTCGGGGCCGGAAACATTCAGTACTTC.